These 8 T cell receptor beta chains originate from one sample sequenced in a study of T-cell memory formation after mild COVID-19. TCRdb re-called the 5' RACE reads through MiXCR, storing one row per CDR3 protein. The repertoire holds 250,000 to 350,000 distinct CDR3 sequences, with roughly 16% as singletons. The sequenced sample was PBMCs or a T cell subset sorted from them (not recorded which). Source of these receptors: a young man who had mild COVID-19 (a few samples of this study predate the infection). Cell type and time point are not known.

V usage is TRBV4-1 and J usage is TRBJ2-4; the D gene could be TRBD1 or TRBD2 (6 bases each). Germline CDR1 is MGHRA and CDR2 is YSYEKL. The V end lost 2 bases, the J end lost 12 bases, and 11 bases lay between the germline ends. The CDR3 is made up of 12 amino acids. CDR3 sequence (DNA): TGCGCCAGCAGCCAATCTAGGGGGGATCAGTACTTC. Translating it yields CASSQSRGDQYF.

This clonotype has just a few counts. The chain is built from TRBV20-1 and TRBJ2-3; TRBD2 matches 9 bases. The CDR3 has 12 residues. CDR1 is DFQATT and CDR2 is SNEGSKA in the germline V gene (reference sequence). Losses at the gene ends were 5 bases for V and 6 bases for J; bases not matched to a gene: 3. This CDR3 reads CSAPRGGDTQYF. CDR3 bases: TGCAGTGCTCCGCGGGGGGGCGATACGCAGTATTTT.

The chain recombines TRBV5-4 with TRBJ2-3, with 11 bases fitting TRBD2. Per the germline V gene, CDR1 is SGHNT and CDR2 is YYREEE (reference sequence). The CDR3 covers 16 residues. Trimming took 3 bases from V and 2 from J; bases not matched to a gene: 5. CDR3 in DNA: TGTGCCAGCAGCTCAAGACTAGCGGGATTCACAGATACGCAGTATTTT. This translates into CASSSRLAGFTDTQYF.

This clonotype has just a few counts. The V and J genes are TRBV24-1 and TRBJ1-2; no definite D call. The CDR3 length is 13 residues. Germline V gene lookup returns CDR1 KGHDR and CDR2 SFDVKD. V lost 7 bases and J 4 bases, leaving 12 bases between the germline ends. DNA for the CDR3: TGTGCCACCAGACTTTCGGGTCGCTATGGCTACACCTTC. Encoded protein: CATRLSGRYGYTF.

This clonotype appeared a few times. The chain couples TRBV15 to TRBJ2-5, with D hard to call. Trimming took off 1 base at V and 1 base at J, with 10 bases between the two ends. CDR1 LNHNV and CDR2 YYDKDF come from the germline V gene (reference sequence). This CDR3 contains 15 residues. The CDR3 DNA reads TGTGCCACCAGCAGAGTGGCGAAGTCCCAAGAGACCCAGTACTTC. Encoded protein: CATSRVAKSQETQYF.

The genes are TRBV6-5 and TRBJ2-5, with 8 bases fitting TRBD1. The CDR3 spans 14 residues. The J segment lost 2 bases and the V segment lost 7 bases, leaving 6 bases of the junction unmatched. CDR1 is MNHEY and CDR2 is SVGAGI in the germline V gene. The CDR3, as DNA: TGTGCCAGCACGGGGACAGGCCTGCAAGAGACCCAGTACTTC. Translation gives CASTGTGLQETQYF.

This clonotype was recorded a few times. This chain connects TRBV4-3 to TRBJ2-1; D may be TRBD1 or TRBD2 (7 bases each). Germline CDR1 is LGHNA and CDR2 is YSLEER. V dropped 4 bases and J dropped 9 bases, with 16 bases sitting between them. This CDR3 is built from 14 residues. CDR3 loop: CASSPPGGGSEQFF. CDR3 sequence (DNA): TGCGCCAGCAGCCCCCCAGGGGGGGGCAGTGAGCAGTTCTTC.

About this clonotype itself: An end of the junction does not agree with germline; a read error may underlie this. The chain has TRBV6-2 or TRBV6-3 and TRBJ2-2; a possible D gene is TRBD2 (5 bases). CDR3 size: 13 residues. From germline, CDR1 is MNHEY and CDR2 SVGEGT. The CDR3 is CASSYGPNGEMFF. CDR3 DNA sequence: TGTGCCAGCAGTTACGGTCCTAACGGGGAGATGTTTTTT.